A single sample is the source of the 20 T cell receptor beta chains below, sequenced in a study of spatial heterogeneity in lung cancer. TCRdb re-analysed the 5' RACE reads in MiXCR, keeping a single row per CDR3 protein. This table holds approximately 39,000 distinct CDR3 sequences, roughly 5.2% found once. Stated time point: sample taken at primary tumor resection. TCRs were sequenced from unsorted whole RNA of tumor, nontumor lung or PBMC. The specimen was PBMCs, collected at surgery. These receptors were taken from a male donor with early-stage non-small cell lung cancer.

Many counts were recorded for this clonotype. V is TRBV4-3 and J is TRBJ2-3, with 8 bases lining up with TRBD2. V gave up 1 base and J gave up 1 base; unmatched junction bases: 4. Germline lookup yields CDR1 LGHNA and CDR2 YSLEER. This CDR3 spans 16 amino acids. Here the CDR3 reads CASSQGNSGGTDTQYF. DNA of the CDR3: TGCGCCAGCAGCCAAGGCAATAGCGGGGGCACAGATACGCAGTATTTT.

At least ten counts were recorded for this clonotype. The CDR3 here is CASSSTGVSYNEQFF. The CDR3 nucleotides read TGTGCCAGCAGCTCGACAGGGGTTTCATACAATGAGCAGTTCTTC. The rearrangement uses TRBV7-9 and TRBJ2-1; TRBD1 matches 8 bases. V lost 4 bases to trimming and J lost 4 bases; unmatched junction nucleotides: 6. Germline V gives CDR1 SEHNR, CDR2 FQNEAQ (reference sequence). CDR3 length: 15 residues.

This clonotype has ten or more counts. This chain uses TRBV20-1 with TRBJ1-1, with D hard to call. Germline CDR1 reads DFQATT; CDR2 reads SNEGSKA (reference sequence). The ends were cut back, 6 bases at V and 4 bases at J, with 18 bases in the middle. The CDR3 runs to 14 residues. CDR3 DNA: TGCAGTGCCCTTGGTTGGCGGTTGGTCACTGAAGCTTTCTTT. This gives the protein CSALGWRLVTEAFF.

This clonotype has at least ten counts. The chain carries TRBV10-3 and TRBJ1-1; 7 bases align to TRBD1. The CDR3 has 13 amino acids. With 6 bases clipped from V and 3 bases from J, the junction kept 4 bases outside the gene matches. In germline, CDR1 is ENHRY, CDR2 SYGVKD. The CDR3 is CAISIGTDTEAFF. The DNA of the CDR3 is TGTGCCATCAGCATCGGGACAGACACTGAAGCTTTCTTT.

The V call is TRBV12-3 or TRBV12-4, the J call TRBJ2-3; D remains unclear. CDR3 length: 14 amino acids. V dropped 1 base and J dropped 4 bases, with 9 bases sitting between them. The CDR3 sequence: CASSLGVMADTQYF. CDR3 coding DNA: TGTGCCAGCAGTTTAGGGGTAATGGCAGATACGCAGTATTTT.

This clonotype was seen at least ten times. The chain uses TRBV3-1 and TRBJ2-3, with D hard to call. V was pared by 5 bases and J by 3 bases, with 9 bases between. CDR3 size: 13 residues. CDR1 and CDR2 from the germline V gene are LGHDT and YNNKEL (reference sequence). In DNA, the CDR3 is TGTGCCAGCAGCATCCGTCCTACAGATACGCAGTATTTT. Encoded protein: CASSIRPTDTQYF.

This clonotype appeared many times. J is TRBJ1-2 and V is TRBV12-3 or TRBV12-4; D is unresolved. The length of the CDR3 is 14 residues. Deletions cut 4 bases from V and 7 bases from J, with 16 bases between. The CDR3 here is CASSSRVEYRGYTF. In DNA, the CDR3 is TGTGCCAGCAGTTCAAGGGTGGAATATCGTGGCTACACCTTC.

The chain joins TRBV12-3 or TRBV12-4 to TRBJ1-5, with 9 nucleotides matching TRBD1. Trimming took 4 bases from V and 0 from J; bases not matched to a gene: 7. This CDR3 spans 17 amino acids. The CDR3 protein is CASSSDRGLYSNQPQHF. Here the CDR3 DNA reads TGTGCCAGCAGTTCGGACAGGGGCCTCTATAGCAATCAGCCCCAGCATTTT.

Many counts were recorded for this clonotype. V usage is TRBV6-2 or TRBV6-3 and J usage is TRBJ1-2, with D uncertain. CDR1 and CDR2 from the germline V gene are MNHEY and SVGEGT. There are 14 residues in the CDR3. Trimming left V 2 bases short and J 0 bases short, with 7 bases between. The DNA for the CDR3 is TGTGCCAGCAGTTACGGGAGAGCTAACTATGGCTACACCTTC. It codes for CASSYGRANYGYTF.

This clonotype showed up just a few times. The chain couples TRBV4-2 to TRBJ1-2, with 10 positions matching TRBD1. Per the germline V gene, CDR1 is LGHNA and CDR2 is YNFKEQ. Trimming removed 4 bases from V and 6 bases from J; junction bases left unmatched: 5. The CDR3 contains 14 residues. The CDR3 loop reads CASSRGQGEDGYTF. CDR3 in DNA: TGTGCCAGCAGCCGCGGACAGGGGGAGGATGGCTACACCTTC.

This chain's CDR3 is CASSPAGQETQYF. DNA of the CDR3: TGCGCCAGCAGCCCAGCAGGCCAAGAGACCCAGTACTTC. The chain recombines TRBV5-1 with TRBJ2-5, with D hard to call. The CDR3 contains 13 residues. V lost 4 bases, J lost 1 base, and 8 bases lay in between. Germline V CDR1 and CDR2: SGHRS, YFSETQ.

This clonotype was seen at least ten times. The chain employs TRBV24-1 and TRBJ2-3; no clear D. CDR1 is KGHDR and CDR2 is SFDVKD in the germline V gene. V gave up 1 base and J gave up 1 base, with 8 bases separating them. This CDR3 spans 15 amino acids. CDR3 nucleotide sequence: TGTGCCACCAGTGATTTAAAAACAGGCACAGATACGCAGTATTTT. It translates to CATSDLKTGTDTQYF.

This clonotype was recorded many times. The DNA for the CDR3 is TGTGCCAGCAGCTTAGAGAGGGTGAACACTGAAGCTTTCTTT. Amino acid sequence: CASSLERVNTEAFF. The chain joins TRBV7-2 to TRBJ1-1; no firm D call. With 1 base removed from V and 0 bases from J, the gap between germline ends came to 6 bases. Germline V gene lookup returns CDR1 SGHTA and CDR2 FQGNSA. The CDR3 contains 14 residues.

This clonotype appeared many times. This sequence joins TRBV7-2 and TRBJ2-5; possibly TRBD1 or TRBD2 for D (5 bases each). Looked up from germline, CDR1 is SGHTA and CDR2 is FQGNSA. The CDR3 spans 14 residues. The ends were cut back, 4 bases at V and 1 base at J, with 10 bases in the middle. CDR3 nucleotides: TGTGCCAGCAGCTCTAAGAGGGGCCAAGAGACCCAGTACTTC. Its protein is CASSSKRGQETQYF.

The chain joins TRBV20-1 to TRBJ2-7; possibly TRBD1 for D (6 bases). The CDR3 loop spans 12 amino acids. V was trimmed by 4 bases and J by 1 base, leaving 8 bases between them. Germline-derived CDR1 and CDR2 are DFQATT and SNEGSKA (reference sequence). CDR3 protein: CSATGASYEQYF. Written as DNA, the CDR3 is TGCAGTGCTACAGGGGCGTCCTACGAGCAGTACTTC.

The chain has TRBV19 and TRBJ1-1; the D is unclear. V gave up 7 bases and J gave up 4 bases, with 19 bases separating them. Looked up from germline, CDR1 is LNHDA and CDR2 is SQIVND (reference sequence). The CDR3 sequence is 15 residues long. Here the CDR3 reads CASTQLGSLGTEAFF. Written as DNA, the CDR3 is TGTGCCAGTACCCAACTGGGCTCCCTCGGCACTGAAGCTTTCTTT. The full variable domain, rest sourced from reference TRBV19 and TRBJ1-1, is DGGITQSPKYLFRKEGQNVTLSCEQNLNHDAMYWYRQDPGQGLRLIYYSQIVNDFQKGDIAEGYSVSREKKESFPLTVTSAQKNPTAFYLCASTQLGSLGTEAFFGQGTRLTVV.

Ten or more counts support this clonotype. The rearrangement links TRBV20-1 to TRBJ2-5, with unresolved D. Germline V gives CDR1 DFQATT, CDR2 SNEGSKA (reference sequence). The ends were cut back, 6 bases at V and 1 base at J, with 18 bases in the middle. The CDR3 is made up of 15 amino acids. This chain's CDR3 is CSATGRPGSQETQYF. CDR3 DNA sequence: TGCAGTGCCACGGGTAGGCCTGGGTCCCAAGAGACCCAGTACTTC.

This clonotype showed up many times. The chain couples TRBV5-1 to TRBJ1-6; D possibly corresponds to TRBD1 (5 bases). Germline values: CDR1 SGHRS, CDR2 YFSETQ. Trimming pared 4 bases from V and 8 bases from J, leaving 13 bases between. The CDR3 has 14 amino acids. The CDR3 DNA follows: TGCGCCAGCAGCGGCGCAGGGAGCGATTCACCCCTCCACTTT. Its translation: CASSGAGSDSPLHF.

This clonotype was seen repeatedly, ten times or more. The V call is TRBV2, the J call TRBJ1-4; 8 bases match TRBD1. Germline V gene sequence: CDR1 SNHLY, CDR2 FYNNEI. Trimming removed 4 bases from V and 7 bases from J; junction bases left unmatched: 5. The length of the CDR3 is 14 residues. The CDR3 coding sequence is TGTGCCAGCAGTGCCCAGGGGGCGAGTGAAAAACTGTTTTTT. Protein: CASSAQGASEKLFF.

There are many counts of this clonotype. This chain uses TRBV4-3 with TRBJ2-7; 8 nucleotides match TRBD1. CDR1 and CDR2 from the germline V gene are LGHNA and YSLEER. With V trimmed by 0 bases and J by 7 bases, 11 bases remained unmatched. CDR3 length equals 16 residues. CDR3 coding DNA: TGCGCCAGCAGCCAAGAATTGGGGCAGGGGGCGGGGGAGCAGTACTTC. It translates to CASSQELGQGAGEQYF.